The T cell receptor (beta chain) under discussion was sequenced for a study of cytomegalovirus exposure and HLA in healthy donors. Overall study context: Unique TCRs from HLA-typed donors, 70 million to 85 million of them, were held in an early data release. General study results and limits: Judged likely to be a sequencing artifact was a cluster of highly shared sequence variants. Reports showed the classifier diagnosing cytomegalovirus status with high specificity and sensitivity.

PCR involved 60 Vbeta and 13 Jbeta primers. Data came from immunoSEQ multiplex PCR; TCRdb stores just in-frame clones and leaves some out. The top ten hold less than 2% of the sample, which has around 200,000 clones, 60% to 80% seen once. A word on this clone: Its target is not known.

This receptor was taken from a male donor in good health and CMV-seronegative. Specimen: PBMCs.

This CDR3 reads CASSQDSSLTDTQYF. In nucleotides, the CDR3 is TGCGCCAGCAGCCAAGATTCTTCCTTAACAGATACGCAGTATTTT. V gene TRBV4-1 combines with J gene TRBJ2-3; D gene uncertain. Germline assignment: CDR1 MGHRA and CDR2 YSYEKL. V dropped 0 bases and J dropped 3 bases, with 10 bases sitting between them. This CDR3 has 15 residues.